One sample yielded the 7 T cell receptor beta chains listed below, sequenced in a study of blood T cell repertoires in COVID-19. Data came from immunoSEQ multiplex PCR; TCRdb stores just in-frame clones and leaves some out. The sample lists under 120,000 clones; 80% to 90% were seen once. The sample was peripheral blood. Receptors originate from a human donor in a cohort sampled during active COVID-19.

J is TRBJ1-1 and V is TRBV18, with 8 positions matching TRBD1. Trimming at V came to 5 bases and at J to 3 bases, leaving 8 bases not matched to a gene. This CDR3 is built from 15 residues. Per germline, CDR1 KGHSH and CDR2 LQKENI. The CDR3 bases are TGTGCCAGCTCAACCTCAGGGGGCCGGGACACTGAAGCTTTCTTT. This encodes CASSTSGGRDTEAFF.

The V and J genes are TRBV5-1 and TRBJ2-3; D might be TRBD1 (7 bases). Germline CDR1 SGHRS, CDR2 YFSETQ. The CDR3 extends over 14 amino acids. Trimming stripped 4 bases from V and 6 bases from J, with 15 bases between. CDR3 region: CASSPRQGGDTQYF. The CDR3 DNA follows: TGCGCCAGCAGCCCCCGGCAGGGGGGTGATACGCAGTATTTT.

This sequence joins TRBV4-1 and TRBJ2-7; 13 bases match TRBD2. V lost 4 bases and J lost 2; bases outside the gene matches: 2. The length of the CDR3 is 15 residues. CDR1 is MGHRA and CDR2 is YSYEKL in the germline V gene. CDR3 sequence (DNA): TGCGCCAGCAGCCGAGGACTAGCGGGAGCCTACGAGCAGTACTTC. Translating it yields CASSRGLAGAYEQYF.

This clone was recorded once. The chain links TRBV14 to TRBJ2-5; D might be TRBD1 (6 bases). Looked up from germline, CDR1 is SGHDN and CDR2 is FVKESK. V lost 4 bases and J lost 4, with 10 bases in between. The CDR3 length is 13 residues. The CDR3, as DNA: TGTGCCAGCAGCCCCAACAGGGTAGAGACCCAGTACTTC. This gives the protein CASSPNRVETQYF.

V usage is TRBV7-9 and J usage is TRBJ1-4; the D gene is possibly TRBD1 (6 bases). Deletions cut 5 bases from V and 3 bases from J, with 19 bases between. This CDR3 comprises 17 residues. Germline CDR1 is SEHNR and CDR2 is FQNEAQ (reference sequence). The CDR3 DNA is TGTGCCAGCAGCCCGGGACACGGGAATGGGGCTAATGAAAAACTGTTTTTT. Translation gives CASSPGHGNGANEKLFF. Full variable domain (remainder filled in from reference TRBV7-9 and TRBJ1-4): DTGVSQNPRHKITKRGQNVTFRCDPISEHNRLYWYRQTLGQGPEFLTYFQNEAQLEKSRLLSDRFSAERPKGSFSTLEIQRTEQGDSAMYLCASSPGHGNGANEKLFFGSGTQLSVL.

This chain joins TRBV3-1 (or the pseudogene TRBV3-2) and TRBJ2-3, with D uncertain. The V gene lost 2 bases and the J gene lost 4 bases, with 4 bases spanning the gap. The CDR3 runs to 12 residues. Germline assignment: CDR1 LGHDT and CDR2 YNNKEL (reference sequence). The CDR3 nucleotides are TGTGCCAGCAGCCAACTATCAGATACGCAGTATTTT. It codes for CASSQLSDTQYF.

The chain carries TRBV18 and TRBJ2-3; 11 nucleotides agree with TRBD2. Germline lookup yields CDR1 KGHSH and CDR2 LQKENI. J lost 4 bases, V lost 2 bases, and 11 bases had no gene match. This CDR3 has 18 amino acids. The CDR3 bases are TGTGCCAGCTCACCATTCCATAGCGGGGGGGCCCGAGCAGATACGCAGTATTTT. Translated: CASSPFHSGGARADTQYF. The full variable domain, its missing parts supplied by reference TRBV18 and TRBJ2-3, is NAGVMQNPRHLVRRRGQEARLRCSPMKGHSHVYWYRQLPEEGLKFMVYLQKENIIDESGMPKERFSAEFPKEGPSILRIQQVVRGDSAAYFCASSPFHSGGARADTQYFGPGTRLTVL.